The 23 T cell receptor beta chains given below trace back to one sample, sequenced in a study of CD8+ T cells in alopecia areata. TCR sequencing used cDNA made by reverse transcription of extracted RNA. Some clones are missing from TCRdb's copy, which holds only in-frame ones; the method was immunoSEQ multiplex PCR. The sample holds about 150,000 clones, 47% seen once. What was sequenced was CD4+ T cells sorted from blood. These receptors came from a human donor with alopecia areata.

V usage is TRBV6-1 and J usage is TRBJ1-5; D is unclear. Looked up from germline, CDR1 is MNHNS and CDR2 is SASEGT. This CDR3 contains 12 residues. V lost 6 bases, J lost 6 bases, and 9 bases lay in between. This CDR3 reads CASRESAQPQHF. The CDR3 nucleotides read TGTGCCAGCAGGGAGTCTGCTCAGCCCCAGCATTTT.

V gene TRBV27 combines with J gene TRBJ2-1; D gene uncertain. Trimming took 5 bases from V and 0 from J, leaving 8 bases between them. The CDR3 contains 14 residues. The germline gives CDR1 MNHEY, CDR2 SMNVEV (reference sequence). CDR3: CASSVQSSYNEQFF. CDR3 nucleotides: TGTGCCAGCAGTGTACAGAGCTCCTACAATGAGCAGTTCTTC.

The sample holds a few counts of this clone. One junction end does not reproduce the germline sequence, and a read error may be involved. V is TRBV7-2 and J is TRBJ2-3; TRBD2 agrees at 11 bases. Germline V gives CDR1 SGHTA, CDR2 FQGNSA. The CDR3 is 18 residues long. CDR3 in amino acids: CASSSSPGLADVTDAQYF. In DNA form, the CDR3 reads TGTGCCAGCAGCTCATCCCCGGGACTAGCGGATGTCACAGATGCGCAGTATTTT.

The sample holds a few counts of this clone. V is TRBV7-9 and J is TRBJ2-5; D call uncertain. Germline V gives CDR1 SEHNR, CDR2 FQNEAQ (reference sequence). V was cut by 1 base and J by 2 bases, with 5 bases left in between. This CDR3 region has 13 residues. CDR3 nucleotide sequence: TGTGCCAGCAGCTTAGACGTACAAGAGACCCAGTACTTC. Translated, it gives CASSLDVQETQYF.

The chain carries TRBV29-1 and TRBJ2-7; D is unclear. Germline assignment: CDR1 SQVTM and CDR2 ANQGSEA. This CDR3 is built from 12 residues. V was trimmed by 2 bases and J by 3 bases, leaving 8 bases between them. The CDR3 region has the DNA TGCAGCGTTGAACGTGAAGGCTACGAGCAGTACTTC. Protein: CSVEREGYEQYF.

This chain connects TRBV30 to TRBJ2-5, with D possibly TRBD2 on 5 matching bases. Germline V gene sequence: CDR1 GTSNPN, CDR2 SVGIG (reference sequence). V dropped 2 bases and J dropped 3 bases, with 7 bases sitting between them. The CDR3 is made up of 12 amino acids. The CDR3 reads CAWSRREETQYF. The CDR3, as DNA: TGTGCCTGGAGTAGGCGGGAAGAGACCCAGTACTTC.

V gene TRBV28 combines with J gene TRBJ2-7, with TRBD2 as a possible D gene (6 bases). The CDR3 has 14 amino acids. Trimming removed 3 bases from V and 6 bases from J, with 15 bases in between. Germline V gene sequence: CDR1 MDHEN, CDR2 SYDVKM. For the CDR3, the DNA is TGTGCCAGCAGTTTTCCCGGGAGTGGTCGCGAGCAGTACTTC. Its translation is CASSFPGSGREQYF.

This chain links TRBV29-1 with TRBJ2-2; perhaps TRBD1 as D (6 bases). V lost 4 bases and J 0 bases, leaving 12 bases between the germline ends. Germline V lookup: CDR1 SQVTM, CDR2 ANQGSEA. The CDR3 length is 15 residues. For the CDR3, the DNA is TGCAGCGTTGGGAGACAGGCCCCGAACACCGGGGAGCTGTTTTTT. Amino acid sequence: CSVGRQAPNTGELFF.

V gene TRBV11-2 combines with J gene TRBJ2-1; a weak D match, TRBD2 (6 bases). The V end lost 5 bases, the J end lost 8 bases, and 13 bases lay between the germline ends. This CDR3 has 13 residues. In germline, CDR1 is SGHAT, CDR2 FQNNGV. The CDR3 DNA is TGTGCCAGCAGCCTCCCTTGGGGGGATGAGCAGTTCTTC. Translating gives CASSLPWGDEQFF. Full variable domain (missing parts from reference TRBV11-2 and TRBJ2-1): EAGVAQSPRYKIIEKRQSVAFWCNPISGHATLYWYQQILGQGPKLLIQFQNNGVVDDSQLPKDRFSAERLKGVDSTLKIQPAKLEDSAVYLCASSLPWGDEQFFGPGTRLTVL.

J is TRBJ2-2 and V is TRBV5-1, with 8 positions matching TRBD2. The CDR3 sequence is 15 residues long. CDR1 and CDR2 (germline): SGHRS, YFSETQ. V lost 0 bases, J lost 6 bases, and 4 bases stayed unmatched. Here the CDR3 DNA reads TGCGCCAGCAGCTTGGTGTCTAGCGGGTCCGGGGAGCTGTTTTTT. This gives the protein CASSLVSSGSGELFF.

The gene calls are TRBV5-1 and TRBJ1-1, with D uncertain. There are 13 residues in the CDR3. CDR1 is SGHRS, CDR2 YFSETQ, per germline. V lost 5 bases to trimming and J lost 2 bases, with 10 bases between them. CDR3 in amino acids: CASRHTYNTEAFF. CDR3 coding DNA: TGCGCCAGCAGACACACATACAACACTGAAGCTTTCTTT.

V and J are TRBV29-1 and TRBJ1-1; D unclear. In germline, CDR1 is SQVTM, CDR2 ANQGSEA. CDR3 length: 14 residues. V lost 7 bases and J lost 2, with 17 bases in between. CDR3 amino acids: CSASPQDGNTEAFF. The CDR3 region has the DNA TGCAGCGCCTCGCCCCAGGACGGAAACACTGAAGCTTTCTTT. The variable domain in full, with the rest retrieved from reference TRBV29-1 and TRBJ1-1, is SAVISQKPSRDICQRGTSLTIQCQVDSQVTMMFWYRQQPGQSLTLIATANQGSEATYESGFVIDKFPISRPNLTFSTLTVSNMSPEDSSIYLCSASPQDGNTEAFFGQGTRLTVV.

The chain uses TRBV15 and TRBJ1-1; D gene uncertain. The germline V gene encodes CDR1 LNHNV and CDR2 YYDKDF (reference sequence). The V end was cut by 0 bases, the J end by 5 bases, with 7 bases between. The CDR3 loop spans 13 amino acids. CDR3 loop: CATSRDVGTEAFF. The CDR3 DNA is TGTGCCACCAGCAGAGATGTGGGGACTGAAGCTTTCTTT.

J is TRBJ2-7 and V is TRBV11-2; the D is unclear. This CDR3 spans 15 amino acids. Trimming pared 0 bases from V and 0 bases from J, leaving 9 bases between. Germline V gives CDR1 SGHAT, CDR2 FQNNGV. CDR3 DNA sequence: TGTGCCAGCAGCTTAGACGGCGATGCCTCCTACGAGCAGTACTTC. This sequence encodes CASSLDGDASYEQYF.

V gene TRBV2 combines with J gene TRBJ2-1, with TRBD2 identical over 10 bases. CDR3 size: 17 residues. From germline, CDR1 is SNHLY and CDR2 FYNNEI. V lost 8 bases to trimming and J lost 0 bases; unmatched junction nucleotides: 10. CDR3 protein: CASQTAGGKNSYNEQFF. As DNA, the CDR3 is TGTGCCAGCCAGACAGCGGGAGGGAAAAACTCCTACAATGAGCAGTTCTTC.

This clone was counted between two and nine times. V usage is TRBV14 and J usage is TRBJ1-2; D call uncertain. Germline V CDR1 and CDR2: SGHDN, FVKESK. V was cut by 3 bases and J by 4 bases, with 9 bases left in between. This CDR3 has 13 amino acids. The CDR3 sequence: CASSQDQSYGYTF. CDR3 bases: TGTGCCAGCAGCCAGGACCAGAGCTATGGCTACACCTTC.

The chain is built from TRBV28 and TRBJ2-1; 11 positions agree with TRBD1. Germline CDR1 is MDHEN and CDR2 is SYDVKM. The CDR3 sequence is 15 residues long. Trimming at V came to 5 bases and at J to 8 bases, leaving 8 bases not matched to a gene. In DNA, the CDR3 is TGTGCCAGCAGTACCTCTGGACAGGGGGCGCATGAGCAGTTCTTC. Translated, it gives CASSTSGQGAHEQFF.

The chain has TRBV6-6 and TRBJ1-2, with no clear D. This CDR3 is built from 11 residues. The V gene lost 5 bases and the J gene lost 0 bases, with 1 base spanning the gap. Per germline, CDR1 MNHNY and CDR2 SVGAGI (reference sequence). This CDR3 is CASSPNYGYTF. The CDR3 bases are TGTGCCAGCAGTCCTAACTATGGCTACACCTTC.

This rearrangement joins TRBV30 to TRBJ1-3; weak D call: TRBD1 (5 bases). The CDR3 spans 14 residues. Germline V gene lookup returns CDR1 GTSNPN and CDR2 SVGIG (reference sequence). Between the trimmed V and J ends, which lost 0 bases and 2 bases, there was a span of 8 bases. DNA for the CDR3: TGTGCCTGGAGTGTAGGGGCAGCTGGAAACACCATATATTTT. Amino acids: CAWSVGAAGNTIYF.

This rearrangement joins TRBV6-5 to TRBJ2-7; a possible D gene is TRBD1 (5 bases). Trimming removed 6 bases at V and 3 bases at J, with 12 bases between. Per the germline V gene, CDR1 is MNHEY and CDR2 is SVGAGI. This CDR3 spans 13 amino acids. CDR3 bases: TGTGCCAGCAGGCCGGACATCTACTACGAGCAGTACTTC. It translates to CASRPDIYYEQYF.

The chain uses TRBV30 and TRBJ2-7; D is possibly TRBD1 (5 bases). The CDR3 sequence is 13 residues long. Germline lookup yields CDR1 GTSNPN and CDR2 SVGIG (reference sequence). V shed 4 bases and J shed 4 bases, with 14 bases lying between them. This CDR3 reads CAWKRRDLYEQYF. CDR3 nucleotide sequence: TGTGCCTGGAAGCGCAGGGATCTTTACGAGCAGTACTTC. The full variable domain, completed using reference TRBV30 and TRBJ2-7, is SQTIHQWPATLVQPVGSPLSLECTVEGTSNPNLYWYRQAAGRGLQLLFYSVGIGQISSEVPQNLSASRPQDRQFILSSKKLLLSDSGFYLCAWKRRDLYEQYFGPGTRLTVT.

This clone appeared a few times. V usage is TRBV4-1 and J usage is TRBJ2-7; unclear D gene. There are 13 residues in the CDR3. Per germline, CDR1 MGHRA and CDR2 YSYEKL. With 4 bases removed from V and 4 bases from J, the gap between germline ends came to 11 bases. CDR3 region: CASSLELQYEQYF. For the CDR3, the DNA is TGCGCCAGCAGCCTTGAACTCCAATACGAGCAGTACTTC.

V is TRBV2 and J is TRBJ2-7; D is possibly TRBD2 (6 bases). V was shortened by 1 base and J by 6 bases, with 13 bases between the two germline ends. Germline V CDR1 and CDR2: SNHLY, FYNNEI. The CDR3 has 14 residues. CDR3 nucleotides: TGTGCCAGCAGTGAAGAGGCGGTGCGGGGCGAGCAGTACTTC. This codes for CASSEEAVRGEQYF.